This paragraph covers one T cell receptor beta chain sequence. This sample was taken from a study of blood T cell repertoires in COVID-19. The overall study: The origin of the acute and convalescent COVID-19 samples was the United States, Italy and Spain. PBMCs, B-cell-depleted T cells, or T cells provided the cDNA or gDNA that made up the material.

Under the authors' procedure: Scientists estimated how many nucleated cells there were by amplifying reference gene primers. Sequenced by immunoSEQ multiplex PCR; TCRdb stores in-frame clones only, minus some. V, J and clone size are taken as reported in that table, and D and trimming were inferred from the DNA itself. This table holds under 250,000 clones, more than 70% found once. CDR1 and CDR2 from the germline V gene are SGHTA and FQGNSA. Losses at the gene ends were 4 bases for V and 4 bases for J; bases not matched to a gene: 3. The CDR3 extends over 14 amino acids. V is TRBV7-2 and J is TRBJ2-5; TRBD2 matches at 10 bases. This receptor was taken from a woman older than 75 with acute or convalescent COVID-19. Sequenced material: peripheral blood. In nucleotides, the CDR3 is TGTGCCAGCAGCTCCGGACTAGCGGTAGAGACCCAGTACTTC. Translating gives CASSSGLAVETQYF.